The rows below give T cell receptor beta chains drawn from one sample of a study of CD8+ T cells in alopecia areata. Method: immunoSEQ multiplex PCR; TCRdb's copy keeps in-frame clones and lacks some. The sample lists about 200,000 clones; 64% were seen once. The sequencing used CD4+ T cells sorted from blood, collected around week 49, from a patient treated with tofacitinib. The receptors originated from a human donor with alopecia areata. CDR3s include the opening cysteine and the closing phenylalanine or tryptophan. The order of the fields is D gene, J gene, V gene, clone size, CDR3 length, CDR3 DNA, CDR3 protein. D genes are given only for firm matches. Rows give clone size only sometimes, using once, few, many, or a class for an expanded clone.

D gene: NA
J gene: TRBJ2-5
V gene: TRBV6-1
clone size: once
CDR3 length: 12
CDR3 DNA: TGTGCCAGCAACGAACACAGGGAGACCCAGTACTTC
CDR3 protein: CASNEHRETQYF

D gene: NA
J gene: TRBJ2-3
V gene: TRBV5-1
clone size: NA
CDR3 length: 15
CDR3 DNA: TGCGCCAGCAGTGCCGGGGGGCGCGGAACAGATACGCAGTATTTT
CDR3 protein: CASSAGGRGTDTQYF

D gene: NA
J gene: TRBJ1-2
V gene: TRBV14
clone size: once
CDR3 length: 14
CDR3 DNA: TGTGCCAGCAGCCAAGGTCGGGTAAACGGTGGCTACACCTTC
CDR3 protein: CASSQGRVNGGYTF

D gene: NA
J gene: TRBJ2-7
V gene: TRBV10-3
clone size: NA
CDR3 length: 13
CDR3 DNA: TGTGCCATCACCATGGGACCGCTCTACGAGCAGTACTTC
CDR3 protein: CAITMGPLYEQYF

D gene: TRBD1
J gene: TRBJ1-4
V gene: TRBV5-1
clone size: NA
CDR3 length: 14
CDR3 DNA: TGCGCCAGCACACGGACAGGGACTAATGAAAAACTGTTTTTT
CDR3 protein: CASTRTGTNEKLFF

D gene: NA
J gene: TRBJ2-7
V gene: TRBV10-3
clone size: NA
CDR3 length: 11
CDR3 DNA: TGTGCCATCAGTGAGGGCTACGAGCAGTACTTC
CDR3 protein: CAISEGYEQYF

D gene: NA
J gene: TRBJ2-5
V gene: TRBV29-1
clone size: NA
CDR3 length: 13
CDR3 DNA: TGCAGCGTTGAAAGGCAGGGCATGGAGACCCAGTACTTC
CDR3 protein: CSVERQGMETQYF

D gene: TRBD1
J gene: TRBJ1-2
V gene: TRBV27
clone size: few
CDR3 length: 15
CDR3 DNA: TGTGCCAGCAGTCCCGCCGGGACAGTAATTTATGGCTACACCTTC
CDR3 protein: CASSPAGTVIYGYTF

D gene: NA
J gene: TRBJ2-5
V gene: TRBV29-1
clone size: NA
CDR3 length: 13
CDR3 DNA: TGCAGCGTTGAGGGCAGGTCTGAAGAGACCCAGTACTTC
CDR3 protein: CSVEGRSEETQYF

D gene: NA
J gene: TRBJ2-7
V gene: TRBV9
clone size: once
CDR3 length: 15
CDR3 DNA: TGTGCCAGCAGCGTAGAGGCGGGACGGAACTACGAGCAGTACTTC
CDR3 protein: CASSVEAGRNYEQYF

D gene: TRBD2
J gene: TRBJ2-2
V gene: TRBV29-1
clone size: NA
CDR3 length: 14
CDR3 DNA: TGCAGCGTGTTAGCGGGGGGGCCGACCGGGGAGCTGTTTTTT
CDR3 protein: CSVLAGGPTGELFF

D gene: NA
J gene: TRBJ2-1
V gene: TRBV7-2
clone size: NA
CDR3 length: 14
CDR3 DNA: TGTGCCAGCAGCACTCTAAGCTTGGGCTATGAGCAGTTCTTC
CDR3 protein: CASSTLSLGYEQFF

D gene: NA
J gene: TRBJ2-1
V gene: TRBV7-3
clone size: NA
CDR3 length: 15
CDR3 DNA: TGTGCCAGCAGCTTAACCGGCGAGATTACAGATGAGCAGTTCTTC
CDR3 protein: CASSLTGEITDEQFF

D gene: TRBD2
J gene: TRBJ2-2
V gene: TRBV2
clone size: NA
CDR3 length: 13
CDR3 DNA: TGTGCCAGCAGTGAATCTAGCGGCGGGGAGCTGTTTTTT
CDR3 protein: CASSESSGGELFF

D gene: NA
J gene: TRBJ1-2
V gene: TRBV7-2
clone size: NA
CDR3 length: 16
CDR3 DNA: TGTGCCAGCAGCTTAGATCCGGGACAAGTGTACTATGGCTACACCTTC
CDR3 protein: CASSLDPGQVYYGYTF

D gene: NA
J gene: TRBJ1-2
V gene: TRBV7-2
clone size: few
CDR3 length: 12
CDR3 DNA: TGTGCCAGCAGCCGTCCAGGTGGAGGCTACACCTTC
CDR3 protein: CASSRPGGGYTF

D gene: NA
J gene: TRBJ1-2
V gene: TRBV29-1
clone size: NA
CDR3 length: 11
CDR3 DNA: TGCAGCGTCGCAGGCGCCCGGGGCTACACCTTC
CDR3 protein: CSVAGARGYTF

D gene: TRBD1
J gene: TRBJ1-1
V gene: TRBV5-6
clone size: NA
CDR3 length: 16
CDR3 DNA: TGTGCCAGCAGCCGGTGGGACAGGTCGCCTAGGGCTGAAGCTTTCTTT
CDR3 protein: CASSRWDRSPRAEAFF

D gene: NA
J gene: TRBJ1-2
V gene: TRBV18
clone size: NA
CDR3 length: 13
CDR3 DNA: TGTGCCAGCTCACCACAGGAAGACTATGGCTACACCTTC
CDR3 protein: CASSPQEDYGYTF

D gene: NA
J gene: TRBJ1-4
V gene: TRBV7-8
clone size: few
CDR3 length: 17
CDR3 DNA: TGTGCCAGCAGCTTAGCCTCCCGGGCAGGCTCTAATGAAAAACTGTTTTTT
CDR3 protein: CASSLASRAGSNEKLFF

D gene: NA
J gene: TRBJ2-6
V gene: TRBV30
clone size: NA
CDR3 length: 14
CDR3 DNA: TGTGCCTGGAGAGGAGCGTCTGGGGCCAACGTCCTGACTTTC
CDR3 protein: CAWRGASGANVLTF

D gene: NA
J gene: TRBJ2-7
V gene: TRBV30
clone size: NA
CDR3 length: 12
CDR3 DNA: TGTGCCTGGACAGGAGCCTCCTACGAGCAGTACTTC
CDR3 protein: CAWTGASYEQYF

D gene: TRBD1
J gene: TRBJ2-7
V gene: TRBV7-2
clone size: NA
CDR3 length: 14
CDR3 DNA: TGTGCCAGCAGCCGGGGACAGAGCTCCTACGAGCAGTACTTC
CDR3 protein: CASSRGQSSYEQYF

D gene: TRBD2
J gene: TRBJ2-7
V gene: TRBV7-2
clone size: NA
CDR3 length: 14
CDR3 DNA: TGTGCCAGCAGCCCCGCGGGGGGGTCCTACGAGCAGTACTTC
CDR3 protein: CASSPAGGSYEQYF

D gene: NA
J gene: TRBJ2-1
V gene: TRBV2
clone size: NA
CDR3 length: 11
CDR3 DNA: TGTGCCAGCGGACCCTTAGGGAAGCAGTTCTTC
CDR3 protein: CASGPLGKQFF

D gene: NA
J gene: TRBJ2-7
V gene: TRBV6-1
clone size: few
CDR3 length: 11
CDR3 DNA: TGTGCCAGCAGGACGGGGTACGAGCAGTACTTC
CDR3 protein: CASRTGYEQYF

D gene: NA
J gene: TRBJ2-1
V gene: TRBV27
clone size: few
CDR3 length: 13
CDR3 DNA: TGTGCCAGCAGTTTAGACTTTTACAATGAGCAGTTCTTC
CDR3 protein: CASSLDFYNEQFF